This is a list of T cell receptor beta chains from one sample in a study of cytomegalovirus exposure and HLA in healthy donors. The table came from immunoSEQ multiplex PCR; TCRdb's copy has only in-frame clones and leaves some out. The table records 110,000 to 150,000 clones, over 70% of them present only once. The sample taken for sequencing was PBMCs. These receptors all come from a male donor in good health and CMV-seronegative. CDR3s leave out the opening cysteine and the closing phenylalanine or tryptophan. D genes are given only for firm matches.

V	D	J	CDR3
TRBV25-1	TRBD2	TRBJ2-5	ASSEYGLAGGETQY
TRBV7-8	.	TRBJ2-7	ASSDTGNYEQY
TRBV6-4	.	TRBJ2-2	ASRTQHSTGELF
TRBV4-2	TRBD2	TRBJ2-7	ASSQGGSGTRTYEQY
TRBV6-1	TRBD1	TRBJ2-3	ASSLRQGDTQY
TRBV4-3	TRBD2	TRBJ2-3	ASSQTSGASTDTQY
TRBV14	.	TRBJ1-5	ASSLDKRRSRDQPQH
TRBV5-5	.	TRBJ2-5	ASSLAPGETQY
TRBV6-5	.	TRBJ2-7	ASSPDRLRSYEQY
TRBV5-1	TRBD2	TRBJ2-1	ASSLAPGGVGNEQF
TRBV30	.	TRBJ1-5	AWSVRIGVSNQPQH
TRBV6-4	TRBD1	TRBJ2-6	ASSEDRKSSGANVLT
TRBV5-5	.	TRBJ2-6	ASSLARLSGANVLT
TRBV7-2	TRBD2	TRBJ2-3	ASSLGTSGGGDTQY
TRBV28	.	TRBJ1-5	ASSGGRPQH
TRBV6-1	.	TRBJ2-7	ASSEYGGPYEQY
TRBV4-2	TRBD1	TRBJ2-5	ASSSLGQGGETQY
TRBV9	TRBD1	.	ASSVSDRGNEQY
TRBV9	.	TRBJ1-4	ASSLSAGANEKLF
TRBV30	.	TRBJ2-7	AWSLAESSYEQY
TRBV9	TRBD1	TRBJ1-6	ASSAGTGPRSPLH
TRBV6-6	TRBD1	TRBJ1-3	ASSYLGTGVGNTIY
TRBV9	.	TRBJ1-3	ASSVSYGGDGNTIY
TRBV4-3	.	TRBJ1-2	ASSQEWGGLDGYT
TRBV14	TRBD2	TRBJ2-5	ASSHPTGLVVDGGETQY
TRBV19	TRBD1	TRBJ1-4	ASSPSGQGEKLF
TRBV30	TRBD1	TRBJ1-2	AWGRDRPYGYT
TRBV7-2	.	TRBJ2-1	ASSSGTVEQF
TRBV18	.	TRBJ2-1	ASSAGMGGNEQF
TRBV19	TRBD2	TRBJ2-7	ASSPSGVAYEQY
TRBV7-9	TRBD1	TRBJ1-2	ASSMPGQGPHWGYT
TRBV2	TRBD1	TRBJ1-4	ASRALRQGREKLF
TRBV9	.	TRBJ1-4	ASSATGFTTNEKLF
TRBV14	TRBD1	TRBJ1-2	ASSQASGGYGYT
TRBV4-3	.	TRBJ1-1	ASSQSGNTEAF
TRBV6-5	.	TRBJ1-2	ASKDGRDYVGGYT
TRBV25-1	.	TRBJ2-1	ASSLIHEQF
TRBV28	TRBD2	TRBJ2-2	ASSFPKRGANTGELF
TRBV18	TRBD1	TRBJ1-2	ASSPWDRGSYGYT
TRBV19	TRBD1	TRBJ1-5	ASSPGQGLQPQH
TRBV7-2	TRBD2	TRBJ2-4	ASSVAGRALAKNIQY
TRBV9	.	TRBJ2-7	ASSVDQGDEQY
TRBV2	.	TRBJ1-6	ASSENGGTENSPLH
TRBV7-9	.	TRBJ2-1	ASSLALEEQF
TRBV7-2	.	TRBJ2-3	ASSLAGLLRGTQY